A single sample gave rise to the 9 T cell receptor beta chains below, sequenced in a study of T cells in Graves' hyperthyroidism and ophthalmopathy. Amplification targeted TCR beta CDR3 regions from RNA transcripts. Initially, a first-round RT-PCR of the TCR CDR3 employed the HTBI primer set. TCRdb fed the multiplex PCR reads into MiXCR, producing one record per CDR3 protein. The sample records around 620,000 distinct CDR3 sequences, 15% to 20% being singletons. The material sequenced was blood. The source is a young woman with Graves' hyperthyroidism.

This rearrangement joins TRBV13 to TRBJ2-1, with 13 positions matching TRBD2. V shed 1 base and J 4 bases; nucleotides not matched to a gene: 4. This CDR3 has 17 residues. CDR1 PRHDT and CDR2 FYEKMQ come from the germline V gene (reference sequence). The CDR3 is CASSLDWTSGGYNEQFF. The CDR3 DNA sequence: TGTGCCAGCAGCTTAGATTGGACTAGCGGGGGTTACAATGAGCAGTTCTTC. The whole variable domain, filled in from reference TRBV13 and TRBJ2-1, reads AAGVIQSPRHLIKEKRETATLKCYPIPRHDTVYWYQQGPGQDPQFLISFYEKMQSDKGSIPDRFSAQQFSDYHSELNMSSLELGDSALYFCASSLDWTSGGYNEQFFGPGTRLTVL.

In this sample, this clonotype turned up once. The rearrangement uses TRBV30 and TRBJ2-7; a possible D gene is TRBD1 (5 bases). V lost 5 bases, J lost 6 bases, and 17 bases lay in between. CDR3 length: 13 residues. Germline V CDR1 and CDR2: GTSNPN, SVGIG (reference sequence). CDR3 residues: CAWDSTELGEQYF. As DNA, the CDR3 is TGTGCCTGGGACAGTACCGAGCTGGGCGAGCAGTACTTC. Filled out from reference TRBV30 and TRBJ2-7, the complete variable domain reads SQTIHQWPATLVQPVGSPLSLECTVEGTSNPNLYWYRQAAGRGLQLLFYSVGIGQISSEVPQNLSASRPQDRQFILSSKKLLLSDSGFYLCAWDSTELGEQYFGPGTRLTVT.

This clonotype has ten or more counts. The chain uses TRBV7-9 and TRBJ2-7; TRBD2 aligns across 13 bases. The V segment lost 5 bases and the J segment 5 bases; nucleotides outside the gene matches: 12. The CDR3 consists of 17 residues. In germline, CDR1 is SEHNR, CDR2 FQNEAQ (reference sequence). The CDR3 DNA reads as TGTGCCAGCAGCGATCAAGGACTAGCGGGAGTTGAGGACGAGCAGTACTTC. It encodes CASSDQGLAGVEDEQYF.

The chain combines TRBV20-1 with TRBJ2-2; 7 bases match TRBD1. The V gene end was trimmed by 0 bases and the J gene end by 1 base; junction bases not matched to a gene: 5. Germline V gene data show CDR1 as DFQATT and CDR2 as SNEGSKA (reference sequence). The CDR3 is 16 residues long. The CDR3 loop is CSARDFRQGNTGELFF. Here the CDR3 DNA reads TGCAGTGCTAGAGACTTCCGACAGGGGAACACCGGGGAGCTGTTTTTT.

The chain employs TRBV3-1 and TRBJ2-7, with 7 nucleotides matching TRBD1. V shed 3 bases and J 7 bases; nucleotides not matched to a gene: 3. CDR1 and CDR2 from the germline V gene are LGHDT and YNNKEL (reference sequence). This CDR3 comprises 12 residues. The CDR3 nucleotides read TGTGCCAGCAGCCATACAGGGGTAGAGCAGTACTTC. Its protein is CASSHTGVEQYF.

In the case of this clonotype: A read error may be the cause here, since a much bigger clone is one base away. The chain carries TRBV7-3 and TRBJ2-1; 7 nucleotides align to TRBD2. The CDR3 covers 19 residues. With V trimmed by 4 bases and J by 2 bases, 17 bases remained unmatched. In germline, CDR1 is SGHTA, CDR2 FQGTGA. The CDR3 sequence is CASSSPGLAVVPPYNEQFF. As DNA, the CDR3 is TGTGCCAGCAGCTCCCCGGGGCTAGCGGTAGTACCACCCTACAATGAGCAGTTCTTC.

Points on this clonotype: One base away lies a much larger clone, so this may be a sequencing read error. The rearrangement links TRBV7-9 to TRBJ2-5, with unresolved D. The germline V gene encodes CDR1 SEHNR and CDR2 FQNEAQ (reference sequence). CDR3 size: 14 residues. CDR3 DNA: TGTGCCGGCAGCTTAGCACATGGCTGGGAGACCCAGTACTTC. This gives the protein CAGSLAHGWETQYF.

On this clonotype itself: With a much larger clone just one base away, this may be a read error. V is TRBV20-1 and J is TRBJ2-5, with 8 bases lining up with TRBD2. This CDR3 is 16 amino acids long. In germline, CDR1 is DFQATT, CDR2 SNEGSKA (reference sequence). In DNA form, the CDR3 reads TGCAGAGCTAGTATTCAAGCGGGAGCACTCCAAGAGACCCAGTACTTC. This sequence encodes CRASIQAGALQETQYF.

The V gene is TRBV4-2, the J gene TRBJ1-6; 7 positions agree with TRBD1. The CDR3 contains 16 residues. The V gene end was trimmed by 0 bases and the J gene end by 6 bases; junction bases not matched to a gene: 5. CDR1 and CDR2 (germline): LGHNA, YNFKEQ. The CDR3 reads CASSQDPGQPNSPLHF. The CDR3 nucleotides are TGTGCCAGCAGCCAAGACCCGGGACAGCCTAATTCACCCCTCCACTTT.